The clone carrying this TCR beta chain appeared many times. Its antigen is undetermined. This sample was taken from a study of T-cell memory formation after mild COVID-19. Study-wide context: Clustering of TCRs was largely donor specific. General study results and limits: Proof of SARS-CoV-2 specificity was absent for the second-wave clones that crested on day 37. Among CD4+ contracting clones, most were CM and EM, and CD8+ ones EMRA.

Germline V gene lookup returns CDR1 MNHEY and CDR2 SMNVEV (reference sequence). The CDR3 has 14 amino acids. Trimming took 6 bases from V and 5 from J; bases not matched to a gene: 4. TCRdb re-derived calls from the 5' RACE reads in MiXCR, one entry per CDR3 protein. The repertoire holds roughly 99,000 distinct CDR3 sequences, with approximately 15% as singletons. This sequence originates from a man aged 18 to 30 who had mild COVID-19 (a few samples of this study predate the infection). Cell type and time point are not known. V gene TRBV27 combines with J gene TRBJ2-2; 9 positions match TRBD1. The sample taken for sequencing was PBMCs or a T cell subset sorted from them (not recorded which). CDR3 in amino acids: CASSQQGATGELFF. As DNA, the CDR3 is TGTGCCAGCAGCCAACAGGGGGCTACCGGGGAGCTGTTTTTT.